This TCR beta chain was captured by sequencing in a study of OX40 agonist ivuxolimab in advanced cancers. Study-wide background: The mean age was approximately 60 years, ranging from about 20 to 85, with less than 90% of participants male.

Germline loops: CDR1 SGHVS, CDR2 FNYEAQ. Trimming cost V 5 bases and J 4 bases; bases outside gene matches: 2. This CDR3 is 13 amino acids long. With regard to this clone: What it binds is unknown.

Libraries were prepared by immunoSEQ multiplex PCR; TCRdb keeps only in-frame clonotypes and omits some of them. The sample has about 99,000 clones; 90% to 95% are singletons. Autoimmune disease history or systemic immunosuppression meant exclusion. Points from the study as a whole: Some patients without response likewise showed low normalized clonal expansion. More expanded clones were seen, on average, in CD8+ T cells than in CD4+.

Sample: CD4+ or CD8+ T cells sorted from blood, taken in a trial of the OX40 agonist ivuxolimab. The receptor's source is an adult with an advanced solid tumor such as melanoma, head and neck, liver or kidney cancer. J is TRBJ2-4 and V is TRBV7-6, with 7 bases that match TRBD1. CDR3 protein: CASSPGQKNIQYF. In nucleotides, the CDR3 is TGTGCCAGCAGCCCGGGACAGAAAAACATTCAGTACTTC.